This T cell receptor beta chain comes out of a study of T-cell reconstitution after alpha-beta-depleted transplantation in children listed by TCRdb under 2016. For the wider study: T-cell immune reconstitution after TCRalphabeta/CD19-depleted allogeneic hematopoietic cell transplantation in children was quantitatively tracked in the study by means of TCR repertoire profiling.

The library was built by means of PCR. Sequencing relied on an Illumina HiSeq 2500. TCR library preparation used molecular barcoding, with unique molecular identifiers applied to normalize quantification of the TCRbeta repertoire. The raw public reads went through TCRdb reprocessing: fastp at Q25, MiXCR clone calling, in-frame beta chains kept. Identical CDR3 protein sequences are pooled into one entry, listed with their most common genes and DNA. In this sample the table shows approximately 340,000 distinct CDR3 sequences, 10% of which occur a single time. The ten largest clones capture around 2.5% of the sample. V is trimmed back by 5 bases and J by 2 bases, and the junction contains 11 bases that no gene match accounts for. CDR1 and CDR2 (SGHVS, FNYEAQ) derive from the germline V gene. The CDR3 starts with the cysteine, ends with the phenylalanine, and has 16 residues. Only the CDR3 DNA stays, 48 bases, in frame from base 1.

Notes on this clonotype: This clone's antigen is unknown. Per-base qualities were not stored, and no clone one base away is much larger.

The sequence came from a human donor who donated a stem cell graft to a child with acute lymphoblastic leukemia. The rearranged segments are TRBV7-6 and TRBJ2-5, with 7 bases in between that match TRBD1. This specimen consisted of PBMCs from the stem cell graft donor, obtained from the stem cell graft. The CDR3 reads CASSTRQGVSQETQYF. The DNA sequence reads TGTGCCAGCAGCACCCGGCAGGGGGTCTCGCAAGAGACCCAGTACTTC. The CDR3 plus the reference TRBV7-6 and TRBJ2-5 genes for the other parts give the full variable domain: GAGVSQSPRYKVTKRGQDVALRCDPISGHVSLYWYRQALGQGPEFLTYFNYEAQQDKSGLPNDRFSAERPEGSISTLTIQRTEQRDSAMYRCASSTRQGVSQETQYFGPGTRLLVL.